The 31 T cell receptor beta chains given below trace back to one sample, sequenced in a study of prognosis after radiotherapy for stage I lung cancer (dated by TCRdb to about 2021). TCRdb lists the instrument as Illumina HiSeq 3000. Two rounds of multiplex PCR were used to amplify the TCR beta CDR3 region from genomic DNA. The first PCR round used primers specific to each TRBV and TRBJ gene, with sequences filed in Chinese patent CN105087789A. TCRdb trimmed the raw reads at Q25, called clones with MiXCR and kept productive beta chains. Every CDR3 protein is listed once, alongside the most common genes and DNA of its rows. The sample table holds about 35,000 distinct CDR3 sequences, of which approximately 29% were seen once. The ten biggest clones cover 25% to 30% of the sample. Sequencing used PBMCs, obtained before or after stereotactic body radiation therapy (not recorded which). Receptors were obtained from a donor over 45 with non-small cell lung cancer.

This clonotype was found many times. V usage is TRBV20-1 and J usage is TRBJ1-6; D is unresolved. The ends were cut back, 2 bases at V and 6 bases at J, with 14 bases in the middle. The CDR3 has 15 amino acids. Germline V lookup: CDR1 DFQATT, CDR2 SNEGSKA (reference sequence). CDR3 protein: CSARSQIRANSPLHF. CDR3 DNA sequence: TGCAGTGCTAGATCTCAGATAAGAGCTAATTCACCCCTCCACTTT.

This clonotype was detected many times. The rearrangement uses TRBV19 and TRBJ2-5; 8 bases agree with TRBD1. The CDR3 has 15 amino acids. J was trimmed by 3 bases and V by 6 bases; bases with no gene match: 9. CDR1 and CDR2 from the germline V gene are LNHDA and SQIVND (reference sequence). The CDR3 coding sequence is TGTGCCAGTAGCATTCCACAGGGGGTAAAAGAGACCCAGTACTTC. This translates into CASSIPQGVKETQYF.

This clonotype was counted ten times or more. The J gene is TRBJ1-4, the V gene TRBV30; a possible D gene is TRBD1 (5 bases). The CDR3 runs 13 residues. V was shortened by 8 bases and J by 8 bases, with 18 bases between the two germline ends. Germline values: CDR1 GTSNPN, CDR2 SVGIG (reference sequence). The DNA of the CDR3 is TGTGCCGTCTTCCGGGGCGCCGGGGAAAAACTGTTTTTT. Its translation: CAVFRGAGEKLFF.

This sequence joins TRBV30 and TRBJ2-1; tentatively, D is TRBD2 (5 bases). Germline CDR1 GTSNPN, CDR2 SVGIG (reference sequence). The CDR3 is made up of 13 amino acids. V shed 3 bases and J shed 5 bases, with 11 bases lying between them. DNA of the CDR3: TGTGCCTGGAGACGGGGAGTACACAATGAGCAGTTCTTC. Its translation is CAWRRGVHNEQFF.

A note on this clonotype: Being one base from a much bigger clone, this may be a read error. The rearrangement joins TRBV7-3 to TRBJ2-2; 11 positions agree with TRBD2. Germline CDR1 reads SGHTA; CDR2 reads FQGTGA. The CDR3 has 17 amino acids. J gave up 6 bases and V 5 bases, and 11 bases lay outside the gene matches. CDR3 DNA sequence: TGTGCCAGCAGCCAACAGACTAGCGGGGCAACGCCCGGGGAGCTGTTTTTT. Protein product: CASSQQTSGATPGELFF.

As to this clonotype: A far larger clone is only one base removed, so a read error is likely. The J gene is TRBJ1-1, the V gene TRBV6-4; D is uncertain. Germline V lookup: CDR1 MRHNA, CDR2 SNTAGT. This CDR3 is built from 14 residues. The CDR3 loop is CAGSYVRENTEAFF. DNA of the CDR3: TGTGCCGGCAGTTACGTTAGGGAGAACACTGAAGCTTTCTTT.

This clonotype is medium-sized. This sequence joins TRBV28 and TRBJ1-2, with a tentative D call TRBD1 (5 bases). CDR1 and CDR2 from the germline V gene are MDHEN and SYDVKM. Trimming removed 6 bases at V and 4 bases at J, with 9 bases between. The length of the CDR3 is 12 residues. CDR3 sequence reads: CASSLGAYGYTF. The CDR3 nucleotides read TGTGCCAGCAGCTTAGGGGCCTATGGCTACACCTTC.

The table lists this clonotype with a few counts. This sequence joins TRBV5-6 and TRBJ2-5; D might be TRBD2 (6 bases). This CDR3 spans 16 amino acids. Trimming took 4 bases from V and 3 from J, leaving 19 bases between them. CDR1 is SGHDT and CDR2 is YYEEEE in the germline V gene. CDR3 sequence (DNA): TGTGCCAGCAGCCCCAGACTAGAGGGTTGGAAAGAGACCCAGTACTTC. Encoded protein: CASSPRLEGWKETQYF.

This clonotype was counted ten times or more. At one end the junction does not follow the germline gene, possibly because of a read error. This CDR3 reads CASSLGGGSNQPQHF. The DNA for the CDR3 is TGTGCCAGCAGCTTAGGTGGGGGAAGCAATCAGCCCCAGCATTTT. The rearrangement uses TRBV12-3 or TRBV12-4 and TRBJ1-5; possibly TRBD1 for D (5 bases). The CDR3 covers 15 residues.

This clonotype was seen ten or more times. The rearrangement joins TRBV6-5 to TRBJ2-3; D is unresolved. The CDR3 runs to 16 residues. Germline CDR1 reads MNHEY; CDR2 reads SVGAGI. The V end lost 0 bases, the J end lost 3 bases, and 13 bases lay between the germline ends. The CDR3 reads CASSYSPFDQTDTQYF. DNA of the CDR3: TGTGCCAGCAGTTACTCGCCGTTCGATCAGACAGATACGCAGTATTTT.

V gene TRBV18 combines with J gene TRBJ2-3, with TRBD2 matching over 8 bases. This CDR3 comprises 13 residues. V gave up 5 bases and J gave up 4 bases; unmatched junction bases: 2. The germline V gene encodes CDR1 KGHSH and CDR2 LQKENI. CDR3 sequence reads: CASSFGGADTQYF. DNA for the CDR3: TGTGCCAGCTCATTCGGGGGGGCAGATACGCAGTATTTT.

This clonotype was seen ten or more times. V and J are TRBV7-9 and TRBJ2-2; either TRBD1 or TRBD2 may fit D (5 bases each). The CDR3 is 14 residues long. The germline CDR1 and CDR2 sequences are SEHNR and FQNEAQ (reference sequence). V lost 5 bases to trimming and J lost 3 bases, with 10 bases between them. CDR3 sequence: CASSQLGDTGELFF. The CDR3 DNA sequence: TGTGCCAGCAGCCAGCTGGGGGACACCGGGGAGCTGTTTTTT.

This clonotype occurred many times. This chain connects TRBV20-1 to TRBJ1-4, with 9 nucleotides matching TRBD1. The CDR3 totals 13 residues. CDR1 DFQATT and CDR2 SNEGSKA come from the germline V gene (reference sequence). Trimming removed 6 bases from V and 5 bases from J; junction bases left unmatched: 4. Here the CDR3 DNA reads TGCAGTGCGAAGACAGGGGGGAATGAAAAACTGTTTTTT. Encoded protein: CSAKTGGNEKLFF.

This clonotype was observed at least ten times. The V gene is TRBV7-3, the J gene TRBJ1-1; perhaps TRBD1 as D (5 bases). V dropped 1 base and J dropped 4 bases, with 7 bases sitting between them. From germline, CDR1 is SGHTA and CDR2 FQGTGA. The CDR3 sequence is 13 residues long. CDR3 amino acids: CASSLMGGTEAFF. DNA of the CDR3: TGTGCCAGCAGCTTAATGGGGGGCACTGAAGCTTTCTTT.

The CDR3 DNA follows: TGTGCCAGCAGCTTAAGACAGGGAGCCTACGAGCAGTACTTC. It encodes CASSLRQGAYEQYF. The chain combines TRBV13 with TRBJ2-7; 7 nucleotides align to TRBD1. The length of the CDR3 is 14 residues. V shed 2 bases, J shed 2 bases, and the junction held 3 bases outside the gene matches. The germline V gene has CDR1 PRHDT and CDR2 FYEKMQ (reference sequence).

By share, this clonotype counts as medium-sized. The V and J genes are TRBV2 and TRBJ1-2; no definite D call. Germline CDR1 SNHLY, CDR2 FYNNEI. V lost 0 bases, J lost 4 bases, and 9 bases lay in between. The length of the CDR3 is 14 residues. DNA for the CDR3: TGTGCCAGCAGTGAAGCTGCCAGGAGCTATGGCTACACCTTC. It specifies CASSEAARSYGYTF.

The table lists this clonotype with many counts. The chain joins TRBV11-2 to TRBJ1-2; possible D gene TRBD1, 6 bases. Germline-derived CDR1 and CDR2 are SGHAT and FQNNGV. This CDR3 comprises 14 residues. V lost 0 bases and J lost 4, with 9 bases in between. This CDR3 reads CASSLDTGAYGYTF. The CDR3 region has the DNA TGTGCCAGCAGCTTAGATACGGGGGCCTATGGCTACACCTTC.

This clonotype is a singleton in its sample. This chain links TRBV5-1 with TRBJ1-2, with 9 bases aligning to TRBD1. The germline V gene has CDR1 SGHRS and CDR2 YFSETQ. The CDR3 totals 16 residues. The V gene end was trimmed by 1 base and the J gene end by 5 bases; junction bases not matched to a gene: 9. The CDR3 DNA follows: TGCGCCAGCAGCTTGAACAGGGGGCAGTTAGAATATGGCTACACCTTC. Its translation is CASSLNRGQLEYGYTF.

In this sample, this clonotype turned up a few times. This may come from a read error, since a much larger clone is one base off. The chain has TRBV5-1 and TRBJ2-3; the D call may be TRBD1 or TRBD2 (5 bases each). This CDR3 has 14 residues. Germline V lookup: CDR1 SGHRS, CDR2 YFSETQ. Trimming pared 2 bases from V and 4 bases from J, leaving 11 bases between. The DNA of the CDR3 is TGCGCCAGCAGCTTCTGGGGGATTTCAGATACGCAGTATTTT. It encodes CASSFWGISDTQYF.

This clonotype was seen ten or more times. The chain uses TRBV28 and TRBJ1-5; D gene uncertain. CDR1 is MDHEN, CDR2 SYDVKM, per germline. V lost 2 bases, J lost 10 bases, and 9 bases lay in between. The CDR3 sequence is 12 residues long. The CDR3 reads CASSLQVKPQHF. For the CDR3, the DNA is TGTGCCAGCAGTTTACAGGTGAAACCCCAGCATTTT.

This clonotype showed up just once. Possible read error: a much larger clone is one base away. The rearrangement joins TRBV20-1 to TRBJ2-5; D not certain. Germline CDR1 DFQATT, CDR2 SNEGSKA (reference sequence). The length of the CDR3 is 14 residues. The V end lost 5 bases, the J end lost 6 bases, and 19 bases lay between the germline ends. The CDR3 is CSARTTKVLKTQYF. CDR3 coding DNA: TGCAGTGCTCGGACGACAAAAGTCCTCAAGACCCAGTACTTC.

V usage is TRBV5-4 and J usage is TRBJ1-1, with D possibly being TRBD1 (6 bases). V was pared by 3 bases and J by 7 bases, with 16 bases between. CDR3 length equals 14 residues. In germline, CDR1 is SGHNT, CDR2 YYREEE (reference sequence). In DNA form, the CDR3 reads TGTGCCAGCAGCTCGCAAACGGGGGCGATTGAAGCTTTCTTT. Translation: CASSSQTGAIEAFF.

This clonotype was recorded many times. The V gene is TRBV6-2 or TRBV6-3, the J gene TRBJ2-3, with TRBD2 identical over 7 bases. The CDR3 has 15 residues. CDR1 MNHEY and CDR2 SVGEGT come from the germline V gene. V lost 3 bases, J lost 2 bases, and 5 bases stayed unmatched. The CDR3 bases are TGTGCCAGCAGTTATGGGCTAGCGGACACAGATACGCAGTATTTT. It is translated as CASSYGLADTDTQYF.

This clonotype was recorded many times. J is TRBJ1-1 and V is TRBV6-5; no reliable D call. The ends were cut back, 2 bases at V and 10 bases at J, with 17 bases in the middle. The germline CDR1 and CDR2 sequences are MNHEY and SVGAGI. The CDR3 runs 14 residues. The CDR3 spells CASSYLREASGAFF. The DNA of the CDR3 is TGTGCCAGCAGTTACCTGCGGGAGGCCAGTGGAGCTTTCTTT.

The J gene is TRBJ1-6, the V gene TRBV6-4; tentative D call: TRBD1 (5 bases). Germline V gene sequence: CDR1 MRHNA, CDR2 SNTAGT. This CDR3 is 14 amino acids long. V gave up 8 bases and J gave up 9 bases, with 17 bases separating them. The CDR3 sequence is CASVGTLILSPLHF. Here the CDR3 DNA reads TGTGCCAGCGTCGGGACGCTGATACTTTCACCCCTCCACTTT.

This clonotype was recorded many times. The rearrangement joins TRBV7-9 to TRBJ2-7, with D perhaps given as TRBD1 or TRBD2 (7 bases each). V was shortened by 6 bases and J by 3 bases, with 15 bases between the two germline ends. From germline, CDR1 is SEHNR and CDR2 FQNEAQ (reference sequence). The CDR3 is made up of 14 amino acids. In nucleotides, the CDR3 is TGTGCCAGCAGTTACCAGGGGGGGGTCTACGAGCAGTACTTC. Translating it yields CASSYQGGVYEQYF.

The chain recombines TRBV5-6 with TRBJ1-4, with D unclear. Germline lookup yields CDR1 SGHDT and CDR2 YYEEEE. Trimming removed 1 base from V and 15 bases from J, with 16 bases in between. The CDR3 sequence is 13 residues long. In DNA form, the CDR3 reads TGTGCCAGCAGCTTGTCGGCCGAGGATGGGATGTTTTTT. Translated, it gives CASSLSAEDGMFF.

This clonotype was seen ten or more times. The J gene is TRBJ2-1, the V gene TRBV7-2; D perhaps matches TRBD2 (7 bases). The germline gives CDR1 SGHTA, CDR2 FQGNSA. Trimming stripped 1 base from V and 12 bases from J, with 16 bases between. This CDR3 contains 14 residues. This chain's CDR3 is CASSLVDGRGRQFF. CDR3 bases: TGTGCCAGCAGCTTAGTAGACGGGCGGGGGCGGCAGTTCTTC.

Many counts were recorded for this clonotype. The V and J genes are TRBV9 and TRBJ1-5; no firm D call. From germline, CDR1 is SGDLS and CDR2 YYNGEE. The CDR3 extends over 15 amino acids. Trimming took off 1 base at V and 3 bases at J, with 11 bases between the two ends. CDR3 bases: TGTGCCAGCAGCGTACGGAAACAGCACAATCAGCCCCAGCATTTT. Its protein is CASSVRKQHNQPQHF.

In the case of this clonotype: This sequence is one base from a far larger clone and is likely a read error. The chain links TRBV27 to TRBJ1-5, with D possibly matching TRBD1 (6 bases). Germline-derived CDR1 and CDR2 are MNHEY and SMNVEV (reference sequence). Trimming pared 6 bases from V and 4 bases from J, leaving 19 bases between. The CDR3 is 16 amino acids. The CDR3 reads CASRFLGGAINQPQHF. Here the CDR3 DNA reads TGTGCCAGCAGATTTCTGGGGGGCGCGATTAATCAGCCCCAGCATTTT.

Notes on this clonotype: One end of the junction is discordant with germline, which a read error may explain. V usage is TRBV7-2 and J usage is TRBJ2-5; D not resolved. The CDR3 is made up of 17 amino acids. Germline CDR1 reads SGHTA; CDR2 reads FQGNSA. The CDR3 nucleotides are TGTGCCAGCAGCTCCTTGTGGGTCGGGTTGGACCAAGGGACCCAGTACTTC. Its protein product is CASSSLWVGLDQGTQYF.